Below are 6 T cell receptor beta chains sequenced from a single sample in a study of shared clonotypes between healthy human individuals. The data were produced by immunoSEQ multiplex PCR, yet TCRdb's version contains in-frame clones alone and is incomplete. The table lists around 550,000 clones, 90% to 97% of them singletons, with less than 0.06% in the top ten. Material: naive CD4+ T cells sorted from blood. Subset specified: CD45RA+ positively selected. Source of these receptors: a woman in her 30s in good health.

This chain joins TRBV7-6 and TRBJ2-7; D is possibly TRBD1 (5 bases). The CDR3 loop spans 14 amino acids. CDR1 is SGHVS and CDR2 is FNYEAQ in the germline V gene. The germline V and J ends were trimmed by 2 bases and 3 bases, with 11 bases remaining between them. CDR3 sequence: CASSLRQGDYEQYF. The CDR3 region has the DNA TGTGCCAGCAGCTTACGGCAGGGCGACTACGAGCAGTACTTC.

CDR3 nucleotides: TGTGCCAGCAGCCTCCAGGCACAGGGCAATAGTGAAAAACTGTTTTTT. Protein: CASSLQAQGNSEKLFF. The chain has TRBV11-2 and TRBJ1-4, with D possibly TRBD1 on 6 matching bases. Germline values: CDR1 SGHAT, CDR2 FQNNGV. This CDR3 region has 16 residues. The V gene lost 5 bases and the J gene lost 7 bases, with 20 bases spanning the gap.

The gene calls are TRBV18 and TRBJ2-3; D is unclear. The CDR3 is 13 amino acids. V gave up 8 bases and J gave up 6 bases, with 15 bases separating them. Germline V gives CDR1 KGHSH, CDR2 LQKENI. The CDR3 sequence is CASAVSDWDTQYF. The CDR3 region has the DNA TGTGCCAGCGCGGTTTCAGACTGGGATACGCAGTATTTT.

The rearrangement uses TRBV6-5 and TRBJ2-2; D assignment may be TRBD1 or TRBD2 (5 bases each). The CDR3 is 14 residues long. Germline loops: CDR1 MNHEY, CDR2 SVGAGI. Trimming pared 6 bases from V and 5 bases from J, leaving 13 bases between. The CDR3 nucleotides are TGTGCCAGCAGCCTAGCCCCAGGGACCGGGGAGCTGTTTTTT. It yields the protein CASSLAPGTGELFF.

V gene TRBV5-5 combines with J gene TRBJ2-2; no reliable D call. V gave up 1 base and J gave up 5 bases, with 12 bases separating them. CDR3 length equals 15 residues. CDR1 is SGHKS, CDR2 YYEKEE, per germline (reference sequence). In DNA form, the CDR3 reads TGTGCCAGCAGCTTGCGGCCGCCGGTTACCGGGGAGCTGTTTTTT. Protein: CASSLRPPVTGELFF.

The chain combines TRBV29-1 with TRBJ2-3; D might be TRBD2 (6 bases). There are 12 residues in the CDR3. V gave up 4 bases and J gave up 4 bases, with 9 bases separating them. Germline CDR1 SQVTM, CDR2 ANQGSEA. This chain's CDR3 is CSVGLGADTQYF. DNA for the CDR3: TGCAGCGTTGGACTAGGCGCAGATACGCAGTATTTT.